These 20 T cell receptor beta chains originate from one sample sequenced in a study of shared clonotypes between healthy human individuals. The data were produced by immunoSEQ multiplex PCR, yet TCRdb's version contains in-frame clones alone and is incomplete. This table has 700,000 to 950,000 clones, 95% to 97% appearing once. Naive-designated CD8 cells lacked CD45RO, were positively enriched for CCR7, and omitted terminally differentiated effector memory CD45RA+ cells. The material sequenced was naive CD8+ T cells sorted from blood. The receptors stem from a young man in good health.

As DNA, the CDR3 is TGTGCCAGCAGTATCTTCGGCTACAATGAGCAGTTCTTC. As protein: CASSIFGYNEQFF. V gene TRBV28 combines with J gene TRBJ2-1; D ambiguous. Trimming took off 5 bases at V and 3 bases at J, with 8 bases between the two ends. CDR3 length equals 13 residues. The germline V gene has CDR1 MDHEN and CDR2 SYDVKM.

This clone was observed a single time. The CDR3 nucleotides read TGTGCCAGCAGGTCGGGGGGACTAGAGCAGTTCTTC. Residues: CASRSGGLEQFF. V and J are TRBV6-1 and TRBJ2-1, with 7 bases aligning to TRBD2. CDR1 and CDR2 (germline): MNHNS, SASEGT. J was trimmed by 10 bases and V by 6 bases; bases with no gene match: 6. The CDR3 is made up of 12 amino acids.

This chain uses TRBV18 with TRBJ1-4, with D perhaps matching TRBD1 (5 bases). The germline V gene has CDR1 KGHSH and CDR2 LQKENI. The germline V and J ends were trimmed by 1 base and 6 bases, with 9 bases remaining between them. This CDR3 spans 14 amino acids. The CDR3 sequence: CASSPRGADEKLFF. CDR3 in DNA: TGTGCCAGCTCACCACGAGGGGCTGATGAAAAACTGTTTTTT.

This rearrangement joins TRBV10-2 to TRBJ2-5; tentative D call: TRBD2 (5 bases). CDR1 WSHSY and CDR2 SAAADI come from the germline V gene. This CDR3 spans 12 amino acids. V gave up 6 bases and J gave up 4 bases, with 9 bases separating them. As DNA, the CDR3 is TGCGCCAGCAGAGGAGGCGGAGAGACCCAGTACTTC. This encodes CASRGGGETQYF.

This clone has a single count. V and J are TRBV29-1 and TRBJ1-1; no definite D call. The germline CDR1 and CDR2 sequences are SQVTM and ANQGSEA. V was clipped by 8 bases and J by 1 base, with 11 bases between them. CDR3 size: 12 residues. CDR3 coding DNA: TGCAGCACGGGCGCGGGGAACACTGAAGCTTTCTTT. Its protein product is CSTGAGNTEAFF.

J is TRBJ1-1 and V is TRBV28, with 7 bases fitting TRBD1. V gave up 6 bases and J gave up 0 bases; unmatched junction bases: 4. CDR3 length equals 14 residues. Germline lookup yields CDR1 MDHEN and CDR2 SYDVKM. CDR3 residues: CASSRDRVNTEAFF. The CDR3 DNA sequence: TGTGCCAGCAGCCGTGACAGGGTGAACACTGAAGCTTTCTTT.

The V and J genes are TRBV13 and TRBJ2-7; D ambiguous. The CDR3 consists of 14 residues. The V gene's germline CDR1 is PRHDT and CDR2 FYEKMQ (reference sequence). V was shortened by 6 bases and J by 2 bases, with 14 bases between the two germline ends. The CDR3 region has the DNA TGTGCCAGCAGGGAGTCCGGTGGCACCTACGAGCAGTACTTC. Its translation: CASRESGGTYEQYF. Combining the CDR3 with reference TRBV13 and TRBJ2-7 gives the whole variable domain AAGVIQSPRHLIKEKRETATLKCYPIPRHDTVYWYQQGPGQDPQFLISFYEKMQSDKGSIPDRFSAQQFSDYHSELNMSSLELGDSALYFCASRESGGTYEQYFGPGTRLTVT.

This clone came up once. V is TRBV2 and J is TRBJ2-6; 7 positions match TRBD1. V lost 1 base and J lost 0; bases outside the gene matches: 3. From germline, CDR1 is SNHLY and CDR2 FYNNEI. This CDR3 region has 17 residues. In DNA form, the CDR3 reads TGTGCCAGCAGTGAAGGGGACAGCCGCTCTGGGGCCAACGTCCTGACTTTC. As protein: CASSEGDSRSGANVLTF.

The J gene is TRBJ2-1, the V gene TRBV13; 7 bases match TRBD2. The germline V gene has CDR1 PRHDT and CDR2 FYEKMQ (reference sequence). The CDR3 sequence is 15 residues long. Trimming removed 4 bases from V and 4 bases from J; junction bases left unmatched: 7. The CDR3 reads CASSSSGMGYNEQFF. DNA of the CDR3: TGTGCCAGCAGCTCTAGCGGCATGGGGTACAATGAGCAGTTCTTC.

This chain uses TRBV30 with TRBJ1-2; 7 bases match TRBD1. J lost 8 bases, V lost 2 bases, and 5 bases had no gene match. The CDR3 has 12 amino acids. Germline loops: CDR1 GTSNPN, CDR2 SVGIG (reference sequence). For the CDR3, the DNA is TGTGCCTGGAGTCTGACAGGGTCCGGCTACACCTTC. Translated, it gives CAWSLTGSGYTF.

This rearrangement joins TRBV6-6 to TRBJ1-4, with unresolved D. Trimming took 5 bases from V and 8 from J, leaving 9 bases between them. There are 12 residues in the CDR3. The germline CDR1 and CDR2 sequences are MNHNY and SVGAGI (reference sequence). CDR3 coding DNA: TGTGCCAGCAGTAAAGGCGGGGAAAAACTGTTTTTT. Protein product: CASSKGGEKLFF.

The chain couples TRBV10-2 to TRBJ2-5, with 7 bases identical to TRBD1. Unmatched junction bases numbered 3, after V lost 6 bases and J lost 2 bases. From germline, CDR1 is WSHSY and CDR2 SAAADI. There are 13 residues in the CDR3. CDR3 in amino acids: CASRETGQETQYF. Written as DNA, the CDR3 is TGCGCCAGCAGGGAGACAGGGCAAGAGACCCAGTACTTC.

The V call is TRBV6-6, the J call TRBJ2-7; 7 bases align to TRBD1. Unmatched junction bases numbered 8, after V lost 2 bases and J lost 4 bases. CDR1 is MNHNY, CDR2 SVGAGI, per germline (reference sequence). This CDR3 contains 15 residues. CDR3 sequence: CASSYEGAQRYEQYF. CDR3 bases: TGTGCCAGCAGTTACGAGGGGGCCCAGCGATACGAGCAGTACTTC.

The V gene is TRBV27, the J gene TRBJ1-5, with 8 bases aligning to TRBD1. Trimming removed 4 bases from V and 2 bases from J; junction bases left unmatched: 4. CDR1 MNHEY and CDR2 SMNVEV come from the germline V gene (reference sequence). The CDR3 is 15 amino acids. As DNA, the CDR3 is TGTGCCAGCAGTTGGGACAGGTCTGGCAATCAGCCCCAGCATTTT. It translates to CASSWDRSGNQPQHF.

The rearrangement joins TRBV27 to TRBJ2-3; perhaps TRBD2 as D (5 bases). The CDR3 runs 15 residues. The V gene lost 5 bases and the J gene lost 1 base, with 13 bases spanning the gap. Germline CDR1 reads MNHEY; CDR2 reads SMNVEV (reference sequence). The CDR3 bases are TGTGCCAGCAGTACTAAAGCGGCTCGCACAGATACGCAGTATTTT. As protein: CASSTKAARTDTQYF.

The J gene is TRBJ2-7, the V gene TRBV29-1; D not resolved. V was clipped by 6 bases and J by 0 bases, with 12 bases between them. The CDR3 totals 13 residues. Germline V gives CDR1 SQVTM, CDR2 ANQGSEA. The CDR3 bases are TGCAGCGTCCAGGAACTCTCCTCCTACGAGCAGTACTTC. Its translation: CSVQELSSYEQYF.

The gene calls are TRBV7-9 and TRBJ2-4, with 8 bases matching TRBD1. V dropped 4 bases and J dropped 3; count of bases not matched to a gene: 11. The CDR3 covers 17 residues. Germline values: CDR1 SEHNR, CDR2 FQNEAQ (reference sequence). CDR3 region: CASSSEQGAGDKNIQYF. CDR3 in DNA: TGTGCCAGCAGCTCCGAGCAGGGGGCTGGGGACAAAAACATTCAGTACTTC.

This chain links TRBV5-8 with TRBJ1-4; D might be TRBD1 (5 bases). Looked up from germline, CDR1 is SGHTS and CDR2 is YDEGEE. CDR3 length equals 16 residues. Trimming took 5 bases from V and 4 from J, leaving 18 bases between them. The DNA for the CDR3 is TGTGCCAGCAGTTTGCGCCGACAGCCGATTAATGAAAAACTGTTTTTT. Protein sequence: CASSLRRQPINEKLFF.

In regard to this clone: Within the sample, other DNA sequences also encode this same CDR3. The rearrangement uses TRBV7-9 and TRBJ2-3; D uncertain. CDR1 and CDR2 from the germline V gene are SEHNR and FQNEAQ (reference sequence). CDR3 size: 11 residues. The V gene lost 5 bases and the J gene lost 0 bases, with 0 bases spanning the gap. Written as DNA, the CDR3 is TGTGCCAGCAGCAGCACAGATACGCAGTATTTT. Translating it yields CASSSTDTQYF.

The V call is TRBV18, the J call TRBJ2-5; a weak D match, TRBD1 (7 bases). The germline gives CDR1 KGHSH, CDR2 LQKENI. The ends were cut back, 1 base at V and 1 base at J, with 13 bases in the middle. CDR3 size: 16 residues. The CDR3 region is CASSPRAGTAQETQYF. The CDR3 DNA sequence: TGTGCCAGCTCACCACGTGCGGGGACAGCCCAAGAGACCCAGTACTTC.